Below are 2 T cell receptor beta chains sequenced from a single sample in a study of beta chain features in type 1 diabetes. Findings and limits, study-wide: All four CD4+ subsets from Type 1 diabetes patients carried moderately but significantly shorter TCRB CDR3s.

TCRB transcripts that were expressed got sequenced, as all of the isolated RNA had been reverse transcribed. The repertoire was sequenced with immunoSEQ multiplex PCR; TCRdb's copy has only in-frame clones and lacks some. The table records hundreds of thousands of clones, roughly a tenth of them present only once. These receptors have no known antigen. Sequencing input: naive CD4+ T cells from blood. All receptors derive from a man aged 25-45 years with type 1 diabetes.

The J gene is TRBJ1-6, the V gene TRBV2; D possibly corresponds to TRBD1 (5 bases). Trimming removed 11 bases from V and 13 bases from J, with 21 bases in between. This CDR3 region has 13 residues. The germline V gene has CDR1 SNHLY and CDR2 FYNNEI. In nucleotides, the CDR3 is TGTGCCGGCACGGGACGGGGGATTTTGCCCCTCCACTTT. Translated, it gives CAGTGRGILPLHF.

V is TRBV29-1 and J is TRBJ2-3, with D possibly TRBD1 on 6 matching bases. Germline V gene sequence: CDR1 SQVTM, CDR2 ANQGSEA. V was trimmed by 6 bases and J by 6 bases, leaving 13 bases between them. The CDR3 totals 12 residues. The DNA for the CDR3 is TGCAGCGTCGAACAGGGTGCCGATACGCAGTATTTT. It is translated as CSVEQGADTQYF.